This TCR beta chain was documented in a study of cytomegalovirus exposure and HLA in healthy donors. Study conclusions and caveats: A previous analysis found most TCR beta V segments productive roughly 87% or roughly 30% of the time. Roughly even sequencing depth across donors was the assumption behind the presence/absence analyses. Analyzed later, association rates of TCRs varied across HLA loci, with DRB1 most and HLA-C fewest.

The V gene lost 1 base and the J gene lost 5 bases, with 14 bases spanning the gap. Germline assignment: CDR1 SGHTA and CDR2 FQGNSA. The CDR3 is 15 residues long. The primer mix had 60 Vbeta and 13 Jbeta primers. As handled by the study authors: Approximately 11 million shared chains were among around 78 million unique TCR beta chains counted in a later analysis. Measured with immunoSEQ multiplex PCR; TCRdb has only the in-frame clones, and not every one. The DNA was the basis for D and trimming; V, J and clone size are from that table. Counted here are some 150,000 clones, 82% occurring once; the ten biggest clones make up 6.6%. This clone appeared a single time. Its cognate antigen is unknown.

The TCR originated in a woman in her 50s in good health and CMV-seropositive. The V and J genes are TRBV7-2 and TRBJ1-1, with D unresolved. The sample comprised PBMCs. DNA for the CDR3: TGTGCCAGCAGCTTAGTGCCGGGGATGGGTACTGAAGCTTTCTTT. The encoded protein is CASSLVPGMGTEAFF.